The 18 T cell receptor beta chains given below trace back to one sample, sequenced in a study of T cells in localized non-small cell lung cancer. Clones were sequenced by immunoSEQ multiplex PCR, and TCRdb holds only the in-frame ones, with some missing. Among roughly 30,000 clones listed, 92% were seen once. The sequencing here drew on peripheral blood mononuclear cells, taken before any cancer treatment. The origin of the receptors is a woman between 35 and 70 years old with stage III lung adenocarcinoma.

V gene TRBV2 combines with J gene TRBJ2-7; D might be TRBD2 (5 bases). The CDR3 is made up of 15 amino acids. Trimming removed 1 base at V and 0 bases at J, with 10 bases between. The germline V gene encodes CDR1 SNHLY and CDR2 FYNNEI. As DNA, the CDR3 is TGTGCCAGCAGTGAAGAGGGAGAAGACTCCTACGAGCAGTACTTC. This encodes CASSEEGEDSYEQYF.

The gene calls are TRBV30 and TRBJ1-1; D is unresolved. The CDR3 is 11 residues long. The germline CDR1 and CDR2 sequences are GTSNPN and SVGIG (reference sequence). V was clipped by 2 bases and J by 7 bases, with 8 bases between them. The CDR3 coding sequence is TGTGCCTGGAGTCGAAGGGATGAAGCTTTCTTT. Residues: CAWSRRDEAFF. Combining the CDR3 with reference TRBV30 and TRBJ1-1 gives the whole variable domain SQTIHQWPATLVQPVGSPLSLECTVEGTSNPNLYWYRQAAGRGLQLLFYSVGIGQISSEVPQNLSASRPQDRQFILSSKKLLLSDSGFYLCAWSRRDEAFFGQGTRLTVV.

Only a few counts were recorded for this clone. The chain couples TRBV19 to TRBJ2-1; no clear D gene. Germline assignment: CDR1 LNHDA and CDR2 SQIVND (reference sequence). V lost 8 bases, J lost 1 base, and 12 bases lay in between. The CDR3 consists of 14 residues. CDR3 in DNA: TGTGCCAGTGGCAACGGGTATTCCTACAATGAGCAGTTCTTC. This translates into CASGNGYSYNEQFF.

This sequence joins TRBV10-2 and TRBJ2-7, with TRBD1 matching 8 bases. Unmatched junction bases numbered 0, after V lost 2 bases and J lost 3 bases. Looked up from germline, CDR1 is WSHSY and CDR2 is SAAADI. CDR3 length: 13 amino acids. This chain's CDR3 is CASSETGGYEQYF. Written as DNA, the CDR3 is TGCGCCAGCAGTGAGACAGGGGGCTACGAGCAGTACTTC.

The V call is TRBV7-6, the J call TRBJ2-1; perhaps TRBD2 as D (5 bases). The V end was cut by 3 bases, the J end by 1 base, with 10 bases between. Germline V gives CDR1 SGHVS, CDR2 FNYEAQ. There are 15 residues in the CDR3. The DNA of the CDR3 is TGTGCCAGCAGCTTCGGGGAACCTTCCTACAATGAGCAGTTCTTC. The encoded protein is CASSFGEPSYNEQFF.

The chain has TRBV29-1 and TRBJ2-5; D may be TRBD2 (5 bases). Looked up from germline, CDR1 is SQVTM and CDR2 is ANQGSEA. The CDR3 contains 15 residues. V was shortened by 4 bases and J by 5 bases, with 20 bases between the two germline ends. CDR3 residues: CSVAPGSSLGETQYF. CDR3 in DNA: TGCAGCGTTGCCCCGGGGAGTAGCCTAGGGGAGACCCAGTACTTC.

This chain connects TRBV28 to TRBJ2-7; 8 nucleotides line up with TRBD1. The germline V gene has CDR1 MDHEN and CDR2 SYDVKM. J gave up 2 bases and V 6 bases, and 6 bases lay outside the gene matches. This CDR3 contains 14 residues. CDR3 DNA sequence: TGTGCCAGCAGCTCGGACAGGGTCGCCTACGAGCAGTACTTC. This codes for CASSSDRVAYEQYF.

The CDR3: CASSLASGQKSYEQYF. CDR3 in DNA: TGCGCCAGCAGCTTGGCCTCGGGACAGAAATCCTACGAGCAGTACTTC. This chain connects TRBV5-1 to TRBJ2-7; 7 nucleotides agree with TRBD1. The CDR3 loop spans 16 amino acids. The V segment lost 0 bases and the J segment 1 base; nucleotides outside the gene matches: 7. Germline CDR1 reads SGHRS; CDR2 reads YFSETQ.

CDR3 DNA sequence: TGTGCCAGCAGTTTATCAATAGGGGCAACTAATGAAAAACTGTTTTTT. Encoded protein: CASSLSIGATNEKLFF. V usage is TRBV27 and J usage is TRBJ1-4, with D maybe TRBD1 (5 bases). The CDR3 covers 16 residues. Germline CDR1 is MNHEY and CDR2 is SMNVEV (reference sequence). Trimming pared 0 bases from V and 0 bases from J, leaving 8 bases between.

This clone was seen once. The V and J genes are TRBV5-1 and TRBJ2-3, with D perhaps matching TRBD1 (5 bases). V was trimmed by 3 bases and J by 0 bases, leaving 8 bases between them. The germline CDR1 and CDR2 sequences are SGHRS and YFSETQ. The length of the CDR3 is 14 residues. The CDR3 DNA is TGCGCCAGCAGCTCCCGACAGAGCACAGATACGCAGTATTTT. Translating gives CASSSRQSTDTQYF.

J is TRBJ1-2 and V is TRBV6-6; possibly TRBD1 for D (5 bases). V was cut by 5 bases and J by 2 bases, with 9 bases left in between. The CDR3 contains 13 residues. Germline loops: CDR1 MNHNY, CDR2 SVGAGI (reference sequence). CDR3 residues: CASSGQGNYGYTF. As DNA, the CDR3 is TGTGCCAGCAGTGGTCAGGGCAACTATGGCTACACCTTC.

The chain uses TRBV27 and TRBJ2-7, with D perhaps assigned TRBD1 or TRBD2 (5 bases each). This CDR3 contains 15 residues. The V end lost 0 bases, the J end lost 3 bases, and 12 bases lay between the germline ends. Per germline, CDR1 MNHEY and CDR2 SMNVEV (reference sequence). CDR3 region: CASSLSGIGGYEQYF. The CDR3 DNA is TGTGCCAGCAGTTTATCCGGGATTGGGGGCTACGAGCAGTACTTC.

This clone was detected once. This chain uses TRBV6-6 with TRBJ1-2, with 8 bases aligning to TRBD1. The CDR3 extends over 15 amino acids. Germline V gene data show CDR1 as MNHNY and CDR2 as SVGAGI (reference sequence). Unmatched junction bases numbered 5, after V lost 2 bases and J lost 3 bases. In DNA form, the CDR3 reads TGTGCCAGCAGTTACCCTCGGGACAGGCACTATGGCTACACCTTC. Translation: CASSYPRDRHYGYTF.

This clone was seen a handful of times. This chain links TRBV25-1 with TRBJ2-3; D call uncertain. Deletions cut 6 bases from V and 1 base from J, with 11 bases between. This CDR3 contains 14 residues. Per germline, CDR1 MGHDK and CDR2 SYGVNS. For the CDR3, the DNA is TGTGCCAGCAGGACTGACTGGGGCACAGATACGCAGTATTTT. The encoded protein is CASRTDWGTDTQYF. Variable domain in full (rest from reference TRBV25-1 and TRBJ2-3): EADIYQTPRYLVIGTGKKITLECSQTMGHDKMYWYQQDPGMELHLIHYSYGVNSTEKGDLSSESTVSRIRTEHFPLTLESARPSHTSQYLCASRTDWGTDTQYFGPGTRLTVL.

The chain uses TRBV28 and TRBJ2-1; no definite D call. Trimming took off 2 bases at V and 6 bases at J, with 2 bases between the two ends. The V gene's germline CDR1 is MDHEN and CDR2 SYDVKM. The CDR3 contains 11 residues. This chain's CDR3 is CASSLGNEQFF. The CDR3 nucleotides are TGTGCCAGCAGTTTAGGCAATGAGCAGTTCTTC. Supplemented by reference TRBV28 and TRBJ2-1, the full variable domain reads DVKVTQSSRYLVKRTGEKVFLECVQDMDHENMFWYRQDPGLGLRLIYFSYDVKMKEKGDIPEGYSVSREKKERFSLILESASTNQTSMYLCASSLGNEQFFGPGTRLTVL.

J is TRBJ1-3 and V is TRBV2, with D uncertain. CDR1 and CDR2 (germline): SNHLY, FYNNEI. The CDR3 runs to 13 residues. Between the trimmed V and J ends, which lost 4 bases and 4 bases, there was a span of 8 bases. CDR3 sequence (DNA): TGTGCCAGCAGTGGAGGTGGCGGAAACACCATATATTTT. Translated: CASSGGGGNTIYF. The full variable domain, in which reference TRBV2 and TRBJ1-3 provide the parts outside the CDR3, is EPEVTQTPSHQVTQMGQEVILRCVPISNHLYFYWYRQILGQKVEFLVSFYNNEISEKSEIFDDQFSVERPDGSNFTLKIRSTKLEDSAMYFCASSGGGGNTIYFGEGSWLTVV.

V is TRBV2 and J is TRBJ2-3; a weak D match, TRBD2 (6 bases). The germline CDR1 and CDR2 sequences are SNHLY and FYNNEI. This CDR3 is built from 13 residues. V lost 6 bases and J lost 6, with 13 bases in between. CDR3 bases: TGTGCCAGCAGCTGGAGGGCCTTGGATACGCAGTATTTT. The encoded protein is CASSWRALDTQYF.

The chain couples TRBV18 to TRBJ1-1, with a tentative D call TRBD1 (6 bases). V lost 8 bases, J lost 1 base, and 11 bases lay in between. Germline assignment: CDR1 KGHSH and CDR2 LQKENI. CDR3 size: 13 residues. The CDR3 DNA follows: TGTGCCAGCATCGGACAGTGGAACACTGAAGCTTTCTTT. Residues: CASIGQWNTEAFF.